The rows below give T cell receptor beta chains drawn from one sample of a study of T-cell memory formation after mild COVID-19. MiXCR was run by TCRdb on the 5' RACE reads, yielding one entry per CDR3 protein. The sample contains approximately 100,000 distinct CDR3 sequences, over 15% of which appear only once. Sequencing was performed on PBMCs or a T cell subset sorted from them (not recorded which). Every receptor here comes from an adult woman who had mild COVID-19 (a few samples of this study predate the infection). Cell type and time point are not known. Both conserved end residues are part of each CDR3. D genes are given only for firm matches. Expanded clones are given a class, and other clones once, few, many or no size at all.

d_call	v_call	clone_size	j_call	cdr3_nt	cdr3_aa
.	TRBV6-6	few	TRBJ2-5	TGTGCCAGCAGCCACAGAGATGACCGCAGCTTCTTC	CASSHRDDRSFF
.	TRBV20-1	few	TRBJ2-1	TGCAGTGCCCGGGGGACGGGAGTCATGGGGGATGAGCAGTTCTTC	CSARGTGVMGDEQFF
.	TRBV20-1	many	TRBJ1-1	TGCAGTGCTAGATTGGACACTGAAGCTTTCTTT	CSARLDTEAFF
TRBD1	TRBV12-3/TRBV12-4	many	TRBJ2-7	TGTGCCAGCAGTGCTCGGGACAGGGGGGACGAGCAGTACTTC	CASSARDRGDEQYF
TRBD2	TRBV27	.	TRBJ2-7	TGTGCCAGCAGTTTACATGGCGGGAGTGTATCCTACGAGCAGTACTTC	CASSLHGGSVSYEQYF
.	TRBV27	once	TRBJ2-7	TGTGCCAGCAGTCCACGATCCCCGGGTAGTCAGCTCTACGAGCAGTACTTC	CASSPRSPGSQLYEQYF
.	TRBV5-1	few	TRBJ1-6	TGCGCCAGCAGCTTGTCGCAGGGAGGGAATTCACCCCTCCACTTT	CASSLSQGGNSPLHF
.	TRBV30	.	TRBJ1-3	TGTGCCTGGAGTACTCTTGGAACCCCGCTCTCTGGAAACACCATATATTTT	CAWSTLGTPLSGNTIYF
.	TRBV12-3/TRBV12-4	.	TRBJ1-2	TGTGCCAGCAGTTCCAATGGTTTCGGTGGCTACACCTTC	CASSSNGFGGYTF
TRBD1	TRBV7-9	.	TRBJ2-7	TGTGCCAGCAGCCACGGGACAGGGGTCGAGCAGTACTTC	CASSHGTGVEQYF
.	TRBV12-3/TRBV12-4	.	TRBJ1-1	TGTGCCAGCAGGACAGACATCTATTCGAACACTGAAGCTTTCTTT	CASRTDIYSNTEAFF
TRBD1	TRBV5-6	.	TRBJ2-7	TGTGCCAGCAGCTTGGACAGGGACAGGGTCACCTACGAGCAGTACTTC	CASSLDRDRVTYEQYF
.	TRBV27	few	TRBJ1-5	TGTGCCAGCAGGGATTTGACAGGCCTGGAGCCCCAGCATTTT	CASRDLTGLEPQHF
.	TRBV29-1	.	TRBJ2-2	TGCAGCGTTGAAGATTGGGGGACCAAATCGCCGGGGATGCTGTTTTTT	CSVEDWGTKSPGMLFF
TRBD2	TRBV12-3/TRBV12-4	few	TRBJ2-1	TGTGCCAGCAGTGGGGTAGCGGGGTACAATGAGCAGTTCTTC	CASSGVAGYNEQFF
.	TRBV5-1	.	TRBJ1-2	TGCGCCAGCAGCCTCCTCGGGTTCGATGGCTACACCTTC	CASSLLGFDGYTF
.	TRBV29-1	few	TRBJ1-3	TGCAGCGTTTACGGGCTCTCTGGAAACACCATATATTTT	CSVYGLSGNTIYF
TRBD1	TRBV15	.	TRBJ1-5	TGTGCCACCAGCATGACAGGGAATGGCCAGCCCCAGCATTTT	CATSMTGNGQPQHF
.	TRBV6-1	few	TRBJ1-2	TGTGCCAGCAAACATGCCCTCTATGGCTACACCTTC	CASKHALYGYTF
.	TRBV15	.	TRBJ1-4	TGTGCCACCAGCAGAGGGGGAGCAACTAATGAAAAACTGATTTTT	CATSRGGATNEKLIF
.	TRBV30	few	TRBJ1-1	TGTGCCTGGAGTGTATTTTGGGGGACTGAAGCTTTCTTT	CAWSVFWGTEAFF
.	TRBV11-2	.	TRBJ2-7	TGTGCCAGCAGCCTGGGTCTGATAGAGCAGTACTTC	CASSLGLIEQYF
.	TRBV4-2	.	TRBJ1-1	TGTGCCAGCAGCGAAAAATCCGGGACGCCGAACACTGAAGCTTTCTTT	CASSEKSGTPNTEAFF
.	TRBV7-6	.	TRBJ1-1	TGTGCCAGCAGCTGGGAGGTGAACACTGAAGCTTTCTTT	CASSWEVNTEAFF
.	TRBV12-3/TRBV12-4	few	TRBJ1-2	TGTGCCAGCAGTTCCTCCAGCCAGGACCCCAACTATGGCTACACCTTC	CASSSSSQDPNYGYTF
.	TRBV4-1	many	TRBJ2-7	TGCGCCAGCAGCCAAGGCCTCGAGCAGTACTTC	CASSQGLEQYF
TRBD2	TRBV15	few	TRBJ2-7	TGTGCCACCAGCAGAGATCAAGCGGGGGGCAGCGAGCAGTACTTC	CATSRDQAGGSEQYF
.	TRBV3-1	few	TRBJ1-5	TGTGCCAGCAGCCTCCGGCCGGGGCAGCCCCAGCATTTT	CASSLRPGQPQHF
TRBD1	TRBV25-1	.	TRBJ2-3	TGTGCCAGCACGACCGGGACAGTAGCCAAAGATACGCAGTATTTT	CASTTGTVAKDTQYF
.	TRBV11-2	few	TRBJ2-3	TGTGCCAGCAGCTTAGGTTGGGGAGGACCAGATACGCAGTATTTT	CASSLGWGGPDTQYF